Listed here are 12 T cell receptor beta chains from one sample, sequenced in a study of T cells in Graves' hyperthyroidism and ophthalmopathy. RNA transcripts served as the template for amplifying TCR beta CDR3 regions. TCR CDR3 underwent first-round RT-PCR with the HTBI primer set. Using its own MiXCR run on the multiplex PCR reads, TCRdb lists one record per CDR3 protein. The profile shows nearly 750,000 distinct CDR3 sequences, approximately 40% of them singletons. Sequenced sample: blood. The receptors come from a woman aged 40 to 50 with Graves' hyperthyroidism.

This clonotype was detected many times. This chain connects TRBV2 to TRBJ1-4; D remains unclear. Trimming pared 8 bases from V and 4 bases from J, leaving 14 bases between. CDR1 and CDR2 from the germline V gene are SNHLY and FYNNEI. The length of the CDR3 is 14 residues. The CDR3, as DNA: TGTGCCAGCGAGAGGACCGGCCGTAATGAAAAACTGTTTTTT. It codes for CASERTGRNEKLFF.

The rearrangement uses TRBV5-1 and TRBJ1-1; no reliable D call. Per the germline V gene, CDR1 is SGHRS and CDR2 is YFSETQ. The CDR3 length is 14 residues. The germline V and J ends were trimmed by 4 bases and 1 base, with 11 bases remaining between them. The CDR3 bases are TGCGCCAGCAGCCTGGCGGTGGGGAACACTGAAGCTTTCTTT. It encodes CASSLAVGNTEAFF.

This clonotype was counted at least ten times. The CDR3 nucleotides are TGTGCCAGCAGCCTCGGCGGGCTCGCGAACACTGAAGCTTTCTTT. Translated: CASSLGGLANTEAFF. The rearrangement uses TRBV7-9 and TRBJ1-1; no definite D call. CDR1 and CDR2 from the germline V gene are SEHNR and FQNEAQ (reference sequence). V was cut by 5 bases and J by 1 base, with 14 bases left in between. This CDR3 has 15 amino acids. Drawing the rest from reference TRBV7-9 and TRBJ1-1, the complete variable domain is DTGVSQNPRHKITKRGQNVTFRCDPISEHNRLYWYRQTLGQGPEFLTYFQNEAQLEKSRLLSDRFSAERPKGSFSTLEIQRTEQGDSAMYLCASSLGGLANTEAFFGQGTRLTVV.

CDR3 sequence (DNA): TGTGCCAGCAGTTACTCGGTCTCCGCTGAGCAGTTCTTC. Translation gives CASSYSVSAEQFF. The chain uses TRBV7-2 and TRBJ2-1; no reliable D call. CDR1 and CDR2 (germline): SGHTA, FQGNSA. The CDR3 contains 13 residues. V was cut by 6 bases and J by 9 bases, with 15 bases left in between. The whole variable domain, remainder taken from reference TRBV7-2 and TRBJ2-1, is GAGVSQSPSNKVTEKGKDVELRCDPISGHTALYWYRQSLGQGLEFLIYFQGNSAPDKSGLPSDRFSAERTGGSVSTLTIQRTQQEDSAVYLCASSYSVSAEQFFGPGTRLTVL.

This clonotype has only one observation. The chain uses TRBV11-1 and TRBJ1-6, with 11 bases matching TRBD1. The CDR3 length is 14 residues. V shed 10 bases, J shed 9 bases, and the junction held 8 bases outside the gene matches. From germline, CDR1 is SGHAT and CDR2 FQDESV (reference sequence). CDR3 sequence reads: CATEGQGGSSPLHF. In nucleotides, the CDR3 is TGTGCCACCGAGGGACAGGGGGGCAGTTCACCCCTCCACTTT.

CDR3 amino acids: CASSLFGPDTEAFF. DNA for the CDR3: TGTGCCAGCAGCTTATTTGGACCGGACACTGAAGCTTTCTTT. The chain combines TRBV7-9 with TRBJ1-1; no definite D call. The CDR3 is 14 residues long. Deletions cut 2 bases from V and 3 bases from J, with 10 bases between. Germline V lookup: CDR1 SEHNR, CDR2 FQNEAQ (reference sequence). The full variable domain, its missing parts supplied by reference TRBV7-9 and TRBJ1-1, is DTGVSQNPRHKITKRGQNVTFRCDPISEHNRLYWYRQTLGQGPEFLTYFQNEAQLEKSRLLSDRFSAERPKGSFSTLEIQRTEQGDSAMYLCASSLFGPDTEAFFGQGTRLTVV.

The chain is built from TRBV28 and TRBJ2-7; 9 nucleotides agree with TRBD2. Germline V CDR1 and CDR2: MDHEN, SYDVKM. The CDR3 has 16 amino acids. V was pared by 8 bases and J by 3 bases, with 14 bases of the junction left unmatched. CDR3 residues: CASRSPRAGGVYEQYF. For the CDR3, the DNA is TGTGCCAGCCGCTCCCCCCGAGCGGGAGGAGTCTACGAGCAGTACTTC.

The table lists this clonotype with many counts. The rearrangement joins TRBV10-3 to TRBJ2-7; either TRBD1 or TRBD2 may supply D (5 bases each). The V gene's germline CDR1 is ENHRY and CDR2 SYGVKD. This CDR3 has 12 amino acids. Trimming shortened V by 8 bases and J by 4 bases, and 12 bases separated the two germline ends. The CDR3 protein is CAISRDPYEQYF. The DNA of the CDR3 is TGTGCCATCTCCCGGGACCCATACGAGCAGTACTTC.

In this sample, this clonotype turned up many times. The V call is TRBV29-1, the J call TRBJ1-4; unclear D gene. With 6 bases removed from V and 5 bases from J, the gap between germline ends came to 7 bases. This CDR3 region has 11 residues. CDR1 and CDR2 (germline): SQVTM, ANQGSEA. The CDR3 coding sequence is TGCAGCGTCCTGGGCAATGAAAAACTGTTTTTT. Amino acid sequence: CSVLGNEKLFF.

Many counts were recorded for this clonotype. The V gene is TRBV29-1, the J gene TRBJ2-7, with D possibly matching TRBD1 (6 bases). V shed 6 bases and J shed 2 bases, with 8 bases lying between them. This CDR3 contains 11 residues. Per the germline V gene, CDR1 is SQVTM and CDR2 is ANQGSEA. The CDR3 here is CSVQGPYEQYF. CDR3 bases: TGCAGCGTACAGGGACCCTACGAGCAGTACTTC.

The chain recombines TRBV7-9 with TRBJ1-4; D is perhaps TRBD1 (6 bases). Germline lookup yields CDR1 SEHNR and CDR2 FQNEAQ (reference sequence). CDR3 size: 14 residues. Trimming took off 4 bases at V and 6 bases at J, with 12 bases between the two ends. The CDR3 reads CASSSPQGHEKLFF. The CDR3 coding sequence is TGTGCCAGCAGCTCACCACAGGGCCATGAAAAACTGTTTTTT. Based on the CDR3 plus reference TRBV7-9 and TRBJ1-4, the full variable domain is DTGVSQNPRHKITKRGQNVTFRCDPISEHNRLYWYRQTLGQGPEFLTYFQNEAQLEKSRLLSDRFSAERPKGSFSTLEIQRTEQGDSAMYLCASSSPQGHEKLFFGSGTQLSVL.

This clonotype was observed a few times. A much larger clone lies a single base off, so this may be a read error. V and J are TRBV15 and TRBJ1-2, with D tentatively TRBD1 (5 bases). Germline CDR1 LNHNV, CDR2 YYDKDF (reference sequence). The CDR3 has 16 amino acids. Trimming cost V 1 base and J 8 bases, with 20 bases left between them. CDR3: CATSRGRSRGVRGYTF. In nucleotides, the CDR3 is TGTGCCACCAGCAGAGGTCGTTCCCGAGGGGTGAGAGGCTACACCTTC.